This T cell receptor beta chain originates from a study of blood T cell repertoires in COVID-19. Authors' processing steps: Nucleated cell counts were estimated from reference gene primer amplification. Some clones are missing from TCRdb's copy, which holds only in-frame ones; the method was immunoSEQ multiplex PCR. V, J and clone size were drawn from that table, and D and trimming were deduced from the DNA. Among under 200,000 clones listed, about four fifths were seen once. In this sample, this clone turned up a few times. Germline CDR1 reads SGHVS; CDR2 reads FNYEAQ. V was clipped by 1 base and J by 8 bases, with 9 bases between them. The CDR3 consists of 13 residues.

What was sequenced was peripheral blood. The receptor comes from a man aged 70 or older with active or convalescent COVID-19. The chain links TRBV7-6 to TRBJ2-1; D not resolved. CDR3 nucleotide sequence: TGTGCCAGCAGCTTAGAACTCGCATATGAGCAGTTCTTC. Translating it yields CASSLELAYEQFF. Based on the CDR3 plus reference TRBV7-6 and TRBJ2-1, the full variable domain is GAGVSQSPRYKVTKRGQDVALRCDPISGHVSLYWYRQALGQGPEFLTYFNYEAQQDKSGLPNDRFSAERPEGSISTLTIQRTEQRDSAMYRCASSLELAYEQFFGPGTRLTVL.